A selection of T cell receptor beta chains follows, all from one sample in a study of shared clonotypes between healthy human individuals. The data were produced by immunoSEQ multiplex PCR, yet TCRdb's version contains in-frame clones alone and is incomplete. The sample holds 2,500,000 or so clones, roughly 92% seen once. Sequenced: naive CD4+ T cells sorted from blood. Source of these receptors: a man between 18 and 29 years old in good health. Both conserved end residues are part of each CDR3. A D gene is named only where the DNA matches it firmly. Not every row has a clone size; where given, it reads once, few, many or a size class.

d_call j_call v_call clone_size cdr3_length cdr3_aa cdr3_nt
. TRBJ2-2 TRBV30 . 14 CAWSRDVGTGELFF TGTGCCTGGAGCCGGGACGTGGGGACCGGGGAGCTGTTTTTT
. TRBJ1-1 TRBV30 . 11 CAWGEGTEAFF TGTGCCTGGGGGGAGGGGACTGAAGCTTTCTTT
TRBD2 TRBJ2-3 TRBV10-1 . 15 CASSETSGGMDTQYF TGCGCCAGCAGTGAGACTAGCGGGGGGATGGATACGCAGTATTTT
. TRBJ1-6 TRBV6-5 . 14 CASSSEVFYSPLHF TGTGCCAGCAGTTCAGAGGTTTTTTATTCACCCCTCCACTTT
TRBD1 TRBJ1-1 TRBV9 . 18 CASSVVPGTGGGGTEAFF TGTGCCAGCAGCGTAGTCCCCGGGACAGGGGGTGGTGGCACTGAAGCTTTCTTT
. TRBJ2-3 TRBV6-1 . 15 CASSGGGSGADTQYF TGTGCCAGCAGCGGAGGGGGGAGTGGGGCAGATACGCAGTATTTT
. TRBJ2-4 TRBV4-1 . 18 CASSQDIRGTVAKNIQYF TGCGCCAGCAGCCAAGATATTCGTGGGACCGTAGCCAAAAACATTCAGTACTTC
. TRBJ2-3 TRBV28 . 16 CASSLVWAGGTDTQYF TGTGCCAGCAGTTTAGTGTGGGCAGGGGGCACAGATACGCAGTATTTT
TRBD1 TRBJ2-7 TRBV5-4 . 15 CASSLSRTGGAEQYF TGTGCCAGCAGCTTGTCTCGGACAGGGGGCGCTGAGCAGTACTTC
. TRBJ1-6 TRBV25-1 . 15 CASSEWGLEAGALHF TGTGCCAGCAGTGAATGGGGCCTCGAGGCTGGGGCCCTCCACTTT
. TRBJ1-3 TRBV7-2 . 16 CASSPRPGDPGNTIYF TGTGCCAGCAGCCCCCGCCCAGGGGATCCTGGAAACACCATATATTTT
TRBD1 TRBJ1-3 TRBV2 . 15 CASSDDRGTGNTIYF TGTGCCAGCAGTGACGACAGGGGCACTGGAAACACCATATATTTT
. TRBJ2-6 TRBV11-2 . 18 CASSQRAQLSSGANVLTF TGTGCCAGCAGCCAAAGGGCACAGTTGAGCTCTGGGGCCAACGTCCTGACTTTC
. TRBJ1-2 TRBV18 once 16 CASSPTTGLGDYGYTF TGTGCCAGCTCACCTACGACAGGATTGGGAGACTATGGCTACACCTTC
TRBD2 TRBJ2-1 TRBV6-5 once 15 CASSRGTSGGGEQFF TGTGCCAGCAGTAGAGGGACTAGCGGAGGGGGGGAGCAGTTCTTC
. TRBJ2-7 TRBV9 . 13 CASSVQPGDEQYF TGTGCCAGCAGCGTACAACCTGGCGACGAGCAGTACTTC
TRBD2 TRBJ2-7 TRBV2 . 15 CASSARLAGSYEQYF TGTGCCAGCAGTGCGCGCCTAGCGGGTTCCTACGAGCAGTACTTC
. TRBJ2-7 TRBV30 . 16 CAWSTLWGRGPREQYF TGTGCCTGGAGTACTCTGTGGGGCAGGGGACCTAGGGAGCAGTACTTC